The 8 T cell receptor beta chains below were found in one sample sequenced in a study of blood T cell repertoires in COVID-19. TCRdb keeps only in-frame clones here, not all; method: immunoSEQ multiplex PCR. The sample lists approximately 530,000 clones, roughly nine tenths occurring once. The specimen was peripheral blood. Receptor source: a woman aged 45 to 65 with COVID-19, enrolled during active disease.

The chain couples TRBV5-4 to TRBJ2-7, with D unresolved. This CDR3 has 12 residues. V lost 2 bases and J 6 bases, leaving 9 bases between the germline ends. CDR1 is SGHNT and CDR2 is YYREEE in the germline V gene (reference sequence). This CDR3 reads CASSFDTAEQYF. In DNA form, the CDR3 reads TGTGCCAGCAGCTTTGACACAGCCGAGCAGTACTTC.

The chain combines TRBV2 with TRBJ1-2; tentative D call: TRBD1 (6 bases). CDR1 and CDR2 (germline): SNHLY, FYNNEI. This CDR3 region has 15 residues. V lost 6 bases, J lost 4 bases, and 18 bases lay in between. The CDR3 DNA follows: TGTGCCAGCAGATTACAGGGCGCAACCCCCTATGGCTACACCTTC. Translating it yields CASRLQGATPYGYTF.

In its sample, this clone was seen a few times. The chain couples TRBV4-1 to TRBJ2-7; weak D call: TRBD1 (5 bases). This CDR3 is built from 17 residues. Germline V CDR1 and CDR2: MGHRA, YSYEKL. V lost 1 base and J lost 0, with 16 bases in between. The CDR3 DNA reads as TGCGCCAGCAGCCAAGGAGCAGGGAATCCCTCCTCCTACGAGCAGTACTTC. Translation gives CASSQGAGNPSSYEQYF.

The gene calls are TRBV18 and TRBJ2-1; TRBD1 matches at 7 bases. This CDR3 has 14 amino acids. CDR1 KGHSH and CDR2 LQKENI come from the germline V gene. The V and J ends lost 0 bases and 10 bases, in that order; junction bases with no gene match: 6. The CDR3 sequence: CASSPPQGTPEQFF. The CDR3 coding sequence is TGTGCCAGCTCACCACCACAGGGGACCCCCGAGCAGTTCTTC.

V and J are TRBV2 and TRBJ1-5; TRBD1 matches at 7 bases. This CDR3 is built from 14 residues. CDR1 is SNHLY and CDR2 is FYNNEI in the germline V gene. The J segment lost 2 bases and the V segment lost 6 bases, leaving 4 bases of the junction unmatched. CDR3 nucleotides: TGTGCCAGCAGCCGCGGACAGGGCAATCAGCCCCAGCATTTT. Protein: CASSRGQGNQPQHF.

This clone was seen a single time. The chain joins TRBV4-2 to TRBJ1-2; the D gene is possibly TRBD1 (5 bases). The CDR3 loop spans 14 amino acids. The germline V gene has CDR1 LGHNA and CDR2 YNFKEQ. Trimming left V 1 base short and J 5 bases short, with 11 bases between. The CDR3 loop reads CASSQVDSSYGYTF. The DNA of the CDR3 is TGTGCCAGCAGCCAAGTTGACAGTTCTTATGGCTACACCTTC.

The chain joins TRBV6-5 to TRBJ1-3, with 7 bases aligning to TRBD1. CDR3 size: 16 residues. Germline trimming cut 0 bases from V and 3 bases from J; bases unmatched to any gene: 5. Germline assignment: CDR1 MNHEY and CDR2 SVGAGI. The CDR3 nucleotides are TGTGCCAGCAGTTACTCCCCGACAGGGTTTGGAAACACCATATATTTT. It encodes CASSYSPTGFGNTIYF.

The chain employs TRBV28 and TRBJ1-1, with TRBD1 matching 8 bases. V was clipped by 1 base and J by 0 bases; unmatched bases: 13. CDR3 length: 19 residues. CDR1 MDHEN and CDR2 SYDVKM come from the germline V gene. The CDR3 coding sequence is TGTGCCAGCAGTTTATTTTTCGTTCGGCGGGGACAGGTGAACACTGAAGCTTTCTTT. Translating it yields CASSLFFVRRGQVNTEAFF.